What follows are 8 T cell receptor beta chains derived from one specimen sequenced in a study of CD8+ T cells in alopecia areata. The treatment here: oral pan-JAK inhibitor, 5-10 mg twice daily. cDNA serving as the sequencing template came from extracted, reverse transcribed RNA. Produced via immunoSEQ multiplex PCR; TCRdb's table is partial and in-frame only. The data contain 100,000 to 120,000 clones, less than 70% of them seen just once; the ten biggest clones take up under 3.5%. The material sequenced was CD4+ T cells sorted from blood, taken at week 24, from a patient treated with tofacitinib. The origin of the receptors is a human donor with alopecia areata.

The chain joins TRBV30 to TRBJ2-7, with D maybe TRBD1 (6 bases). The CDR3 totals 13 residues. V shed 4 bases and J shed 3 bases, with 13 bases lying between them. The germline gives CDR1 GTSNPN, CDR2 SVGIG (reference sequence). The CDR3: CAWTPGQSYEQYF. The CDR3 region has the DNA TGTGCCTGGACACCGGGACAAAGCTACGAGCAGTACTTC.

The gene calls are TRBV29-1 and TRBJ2-5, with D perhaps assigned TRBD1 or TRBD2 (5 bases each). The germline gives CDR1 SQVTM, CDR2 ANQGSEA. There are 15 residues in the CDR3. V dropped 0 bases and J dropped 5 bases, with 16 bases sitting between them. The CDR3 region is CSVEDPHRRRETQYF. As DNA, the CDR3 is TGCAGCGTTGAAGATCCTCACAGGAGGAGGGAGACCCAGTACTTC.

This clone was observed once. The chain carries TRBV23-1 and TRBJ1-1; no clear D. TRBV23-1 is assigned to the ORF class and has an uncertain function. Between the trimmed V and J ends, which lost 11 bases and 0 bases, there was a span of 10 bases. The CDR3 is made up of 12 amino acids. The CDR3 sequence is CACRVMNTEAFF. CDR3 DNA: TGCGCCTGCCGGGTCATGAACACTGAAGCTTTCTTT.

In this sample, this clone turned up once. The chain couples TRBV11-2 to TRBJ2-2, with TRBD2 as a possible D gene (7 bases). Trimming cost V 8 bases and J 0 bases, with 10 bases left between them. CDR1 and CDR2 from the germline V gene are SGHAT and FQNNGV. This CDR3 contains 14 residues. CDR3 sequence reads: CASPGGPNTGELFF. Written as DNA, the CDR3 is TGTGCCAGCCCCGGGGGGCCGAACACCGGGGAGCTGTTTTTT.

This clone was observed a few times. The chain couples TRBV7-6 to TRBJ2-1; 8 bases are a match to TRBD2. Germline V gene lookup returns CDR1 SGHVS and CDR2 FNYEAQ. CDR3 size: 14 residues. The trim removed 4 bases at V and 12 bases at J, leaving 11 bases unmatched. DNA for the CDR3: TGTGCCAGCAGCTCTCGGACTAGCCCGCTCAGGCAGTTCTTC. As protein: CASSSRTSPLRQFF.

This clone has more than one count but fewer than ten. The chain has TRBV7-9 and TRBJ1-2; 10 bases map to TRBD1. Looked up from germline, CDR1 is SEHNR and CDR2 is FQNEAQ (reference sequence). V was pared by 5 bases and J by 6 bases, with 9 bases of the junction left unmatched. This CDR3 has 15 amino acids. CDR3 sequence reads: CASSKAGTGDNGYTF. The CDR3 DNA is TGTGCCAGCAGCAAAGCCGGGACAGGGGACAATGGCTACACCTTC.

The chain recombines TRBV7-2 with TRBJ1-5, with D unresolved. Per the germline V gene, CDR1 is SGHTA and CDR2 is FQGNSA. V was pared by 3 bases and J by 0 bases, with 9 bases between. The CDR3 runs 15 residues. The CDR3 DNA is TGTGCCAGCAGCTTCAGATCAGGTAGCAATCAGCCCCAGCATTTT. As protein: CASSFRSGSNQPQHF.

The chain combines TRBV9 with TRBJ2-7, with 7 bases matching TRBD1. The CDR3 loop spans 16 amino acids. V trimming: 1 base; J trimming: 7 bases; junction bases outside the gene matches: 14. The germline CDR1 and CDR2 sequences are SGDLS and YYNGEE. CDR3 bases: TGTGCCAGCAGCGTAAATCAGGGTACAGGGGCTATGGAGCAGTACTTC. Its translation: CASSVNQGTGAMEQYF.